Shown below are 7 T cell receptor beta chains from a single sample sequenced in a study of vaccination and CD4 T cells after COVID-19. Treatment described: roughly 11-day PBMC culture with coronavirus spike peptide pools or control peptides (ViraFEST assay). Researchers collected the unexposed donor's CD4+ T cells before the COVID-19 pandemic (2011-2018). No antigen has been identified for these receptors. Cultured CD4+ T cell DNA was sequenced using the Oncomine TCR Beta short-read assay. MiXCR, applied by TCRdb to the PCR reads, yields one record per CDR3 protein. The sample consists of about 7,200 distinct CDR3 sequences, roughly 23% of them appearing once. Sequences were obtained from CD4+ T cells from blood, cultured in vitro. The receptors were gathered from a human donor in good health.

This clonotype was picked up a small number of times. The chain joins TRBV30 to TRBJ1-2, with unresolved D. Trimming removed 2 bases from V and 4 bases from J, with 5 bases in between. Germline lookup yields CDR1 GTSNPN and CDR2 SVGIG (reference sequence). The CDR3 sequence is 11 residues long. The CDR3 coding sequence is TGTGCCTGGAGTCCTGCCTATGGCTACACCTTC. Its translation is CAWSPAYGYTF.

This clonotype turned up a few times. The gene calls are TRBV20-1 and TRBJ1-1, with TRBD1 as a possible D gene (5 bases). The CDR3 is 11 residues long. Germline lookup yields CDR1 DFQATT and CDR2 SNEGSKA (reference sequence). Trimming took off 3 bases at V and 7 bases at J, with 9 bases between the two ends. In DNA, the CDR3 is TGCAGTGCTAGGACAGAGTATGAAGCTTTCTTT. Residues: CSARTEYEAFF.

The chain recombines TRBV5-1 with TRBJ2-5; a possible D gene is TRBD2 (6 bases). Germline V gene lookup returns CDR1 SGHRS and CDR2 YFSETQ. With 3 bases removed from V and 3 bases from J, the gap between germline ends came to 9 bases. This CDR3 contains 13 residues. CDR3 nucleotides: TGCGCCAGCAGCTCATCGGGGGAAGAGACCCAGTACTTC. Translation: CASSSSGEETQYF.

This clonotype was found a few times. CDR3 in amino acids: CASSFRTSGGVHEQFF. The CDR3 DNA sequence: TGTGCCAGCAGTTTTAGGACTAGCGGGGGGGTACATGAGCAGTTCTTC. The V call is TRBV27, the J call TRBJ2-1, with TRBD2 matching 15 bases. The CDR3 loop spans 16 amino acids. Germline CDR1 MNHEY, CDR2 SMNVEV (reference sequence). The junction had 5 bases not matched to a gene; V was cut back by 3 bases and J by 8 bases.

This chain links TRBV6-2 or TRBV6-3 with TRBJ2-5; 9 positions match TRBD1. The CDR3 has 17 amino acids. Per the germline V gene, CDR1 is MNHEY and CDR2 is SVGEGT. V was clipped by 2 bases and J by 5 bases; unmatched bases: 12. CDR3 region: CASSYGAGTGLSETQYF. The CDR3 DNA follows: TGTGCCAGCAGTTACGGGGCGGGGACAGGGCTTAGTGAGACCCAGTACTTC.

This clonotype was recorded a few times. Germline and junction disagree at one end, which may indicate a read error. The V and J genes are TRBV6-1 and TRBJ2-7; 11 nucleotides line up with TRBD1. The CDR3 consists of 15 residues. Germline assignment: CDR1 MNHNS and CDR2 SASEGT. This CDR3 is CASSEGTGGFNEQYF. The CDR3 coding sequence is TGTGCCAGCAGCGAAGGGACAGGGGGGTTTAACGAGCAGTACTTC.

The chain uses TRBV18 and TRBJ2-7, with D perhaps TRBD2 (5 bases). Germline assignment: CDR1 KGHSH and CDR2 LQKENI. The CDR3 runs to 13 residues. Trimming took off 1 base at V and 5 bases at J, with 9 bases between the two ends. CDR3 in amino acids: CASSPLGRDEQYF. In DNA form, the CDR3 reads TGTGCCAGCTCACCACTAGGGCGGGACGAGCAGTACTTC.